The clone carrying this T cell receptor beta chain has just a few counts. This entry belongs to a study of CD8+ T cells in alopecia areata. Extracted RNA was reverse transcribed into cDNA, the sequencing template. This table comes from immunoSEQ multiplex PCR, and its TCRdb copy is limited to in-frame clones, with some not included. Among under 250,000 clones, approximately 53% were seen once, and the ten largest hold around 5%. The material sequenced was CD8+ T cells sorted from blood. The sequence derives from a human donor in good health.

The CDR3 loop reads CASSPDSFPSYEQYF. The CDR3 DNA follows: TGTGCCAGCAGTCCCGACAGTTTTCCCTCCTACGAGCAGTACTTC. The chain links TRBV27 to TRBJ2-7, with D possibly being TRBD1 (5 bases). Trimming pared 5 bases from V and 0 bases from J, leaving 14 bases between. The CDR3 totals 15 residues. In germline, CDR1 is MNHEY, CDR2 SMNVEV (reference sequence).